The source of this T cell receptor (beta chain) is a study of cytomegalovirus exposure and HLA in healthy donors. In the study overall: Out of about 179 million T cells, an earlier analysis found 117 million unique TCR beta sequences in total.

Comment on this clone: The antigen remains unidentified.

Trimming took off 3 bases at V and 0 bases at J, with 16 bases between the two ends. The CDR3 is 17 amino acids. Germline CDR1 SGDLS, CDR2 YYNGEE. Both 60 Vbeta primers and 13 Jbeta primers went into the PCR. TCRdb's table, derived via immunoSEQ multiplex PCR, lists solely in-frame clones and lacks some. The table lists under 250,000 clones. Regarding the study as a whole: In a later analysis, parvovirus B19, influenza, CMV and Epstein-Barr virus appeared linked to several top co-occurrence clusters.

The sequence was obtained from a girl under 10 years old in good health and CMV-seropositive. The V gene is TRBV9, the J gene TRBJ2-1; D may be TRBD2 (5 bases). Sequencing was carried out using PBMCs. As DNA, the CDR3 is TGTGCCAGCAGCGCTCCACGATCGGGGAGCTCCTACAATGAGCAGTTCTTC. Translated, it gives CASSAPRSGSSYNEQFF.